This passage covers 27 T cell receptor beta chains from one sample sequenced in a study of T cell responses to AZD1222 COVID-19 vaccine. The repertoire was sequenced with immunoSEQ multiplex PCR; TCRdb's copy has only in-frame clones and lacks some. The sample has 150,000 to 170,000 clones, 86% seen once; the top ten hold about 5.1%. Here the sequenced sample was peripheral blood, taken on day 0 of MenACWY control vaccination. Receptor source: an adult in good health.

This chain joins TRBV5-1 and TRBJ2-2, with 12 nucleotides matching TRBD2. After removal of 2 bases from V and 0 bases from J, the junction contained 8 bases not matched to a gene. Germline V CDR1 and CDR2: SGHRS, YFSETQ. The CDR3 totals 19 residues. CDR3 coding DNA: TGCGCCAGCAGCTTACGAGGGACTAGCGGGCCGACGAACACCGGGGAGCTGTTTTTT. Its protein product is CASSLRGTSGPTNTGELFF.

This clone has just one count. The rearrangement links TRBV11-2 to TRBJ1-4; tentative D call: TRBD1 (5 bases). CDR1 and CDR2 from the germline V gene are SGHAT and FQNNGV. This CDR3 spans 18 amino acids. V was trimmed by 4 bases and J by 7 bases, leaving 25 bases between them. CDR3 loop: CASSSGTRDYGLSEKLFF. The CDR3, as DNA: TGTGCCAGCAGCTCAGGGACCAGGGATTATGGGCTTAGTGAAAAACTGTTTTTT.

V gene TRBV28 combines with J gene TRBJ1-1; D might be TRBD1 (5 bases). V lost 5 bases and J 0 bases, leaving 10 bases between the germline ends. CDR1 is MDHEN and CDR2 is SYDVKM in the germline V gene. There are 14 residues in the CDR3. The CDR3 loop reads CASSPGTLNTEAFF. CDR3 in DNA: TGTGCCAGCAGTCCCGGGACTCTGAACACTGAAGCTTTCTTT.

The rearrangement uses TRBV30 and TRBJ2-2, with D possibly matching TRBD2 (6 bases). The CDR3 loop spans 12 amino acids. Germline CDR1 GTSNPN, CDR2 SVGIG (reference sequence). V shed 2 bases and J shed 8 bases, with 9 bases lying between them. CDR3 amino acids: CAWSLGGGELFF. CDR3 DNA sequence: TGTGCCTGGAGTTTGGGGGGAGGGGAGCTGTTTTTT.

The CDR3 DNA reads as TGTGCCAGCAGGGAGGTCGCGGGAGGGATTAACAATGAGCAGTTCTTC. This encodes CASREVAGGINNEQFF. The chain is built from TRBV27 and TRBJ2-1; 9 bases are shared with TRBD2. The CDR3 is 16 amino acids. Germline V lookup: CDR1 MNHEY, CDR2 SMNVEV (reference sequence). V trimming: 6 bases; J trimming: 5 bases; junction bases outside the gene matches: 11.

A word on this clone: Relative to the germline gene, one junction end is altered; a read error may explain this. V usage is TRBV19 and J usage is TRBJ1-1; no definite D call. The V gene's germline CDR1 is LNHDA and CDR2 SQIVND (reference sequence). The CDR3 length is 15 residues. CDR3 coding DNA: TGTGCCAGTAGTATTCTCCGGGCGGCGAACGCTGAAGCTTTCTTT. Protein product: CASSILRAANAEAFF.

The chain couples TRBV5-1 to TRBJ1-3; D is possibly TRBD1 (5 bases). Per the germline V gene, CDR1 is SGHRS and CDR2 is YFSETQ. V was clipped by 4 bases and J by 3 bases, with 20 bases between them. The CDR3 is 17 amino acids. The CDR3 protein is CASSPVVGDWVGNTIYF. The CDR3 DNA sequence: TGCGCCAGCAGCCCCGTCGTGGGGGATTGGGTTGGAAACACCATATATTTT.

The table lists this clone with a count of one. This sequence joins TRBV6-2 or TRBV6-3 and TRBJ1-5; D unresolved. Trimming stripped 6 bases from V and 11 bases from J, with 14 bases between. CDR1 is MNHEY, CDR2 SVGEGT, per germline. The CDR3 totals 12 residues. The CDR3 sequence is CASSDPGMAQHF. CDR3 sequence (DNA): TGTGCCAGCAGCGACCCTGGGATGGCCCAGCATTTT.

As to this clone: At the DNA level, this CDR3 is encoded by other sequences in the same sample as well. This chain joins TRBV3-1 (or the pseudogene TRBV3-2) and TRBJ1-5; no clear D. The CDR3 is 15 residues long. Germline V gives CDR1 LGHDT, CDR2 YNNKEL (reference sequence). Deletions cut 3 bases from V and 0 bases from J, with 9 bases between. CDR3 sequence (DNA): TGTGCCAGCAGCCAGGGCCGTAATAGCAATCAGCCCCAGCATTTT. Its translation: CASSQGRNSNQPQHF.

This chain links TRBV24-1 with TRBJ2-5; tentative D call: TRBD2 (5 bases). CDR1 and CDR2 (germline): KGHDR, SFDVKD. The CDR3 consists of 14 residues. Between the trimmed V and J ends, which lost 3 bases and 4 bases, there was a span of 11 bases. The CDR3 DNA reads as TGTGCCACCAGTGATAGGACGGCGGGAGAGACCCAGTACTTC. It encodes CATSDRTAGETQYF.

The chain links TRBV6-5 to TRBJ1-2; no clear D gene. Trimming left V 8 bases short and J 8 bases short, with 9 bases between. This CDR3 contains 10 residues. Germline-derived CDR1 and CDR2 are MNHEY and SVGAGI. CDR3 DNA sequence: TGTGCCAGCTCTACGTGGGGCTACACCTTC. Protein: CASSTWGYTF.

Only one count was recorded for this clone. The CDR3 sequence is CASSPTGIQPQHF. DNA for the CDR3: TGTGCCAGCTCACCAACCGGGATTCAGCCCCAGCATTTT. The chain joins TRBV18 to TRBJ1-5; D is unclear. V shed 2 bases and J shed 6 bases, with 8 bases lying between them. From germline, CDR1 is KGHSH and CDR2 LQKENI. There are 13 residues in the CDR3.

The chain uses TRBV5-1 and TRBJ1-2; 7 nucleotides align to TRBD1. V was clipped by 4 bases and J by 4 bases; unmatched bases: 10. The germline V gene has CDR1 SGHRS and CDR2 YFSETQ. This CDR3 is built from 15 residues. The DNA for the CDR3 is TGCGCCAGCAGCATCGGGACAGCGCAAGCCTATGGCTACACCTTC. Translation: CASSIGTAQAYGYTF.

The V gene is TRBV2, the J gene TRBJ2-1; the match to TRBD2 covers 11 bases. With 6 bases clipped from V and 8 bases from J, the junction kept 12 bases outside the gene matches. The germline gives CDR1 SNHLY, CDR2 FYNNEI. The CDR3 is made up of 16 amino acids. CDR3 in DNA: TGTGCCAGCAGGGCACTAGCGGGGGACCGGCTCCATGAGCAGTTCTTC. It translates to CASRALAGDRLHEQFF.

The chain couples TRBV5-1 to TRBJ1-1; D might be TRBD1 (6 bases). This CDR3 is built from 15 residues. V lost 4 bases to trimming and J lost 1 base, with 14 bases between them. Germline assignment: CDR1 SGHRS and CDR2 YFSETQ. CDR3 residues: CASSQEQGRNTEAFF. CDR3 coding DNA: TGCGCCAGCAGCCAAGAACAGGGTCGGAACACTGAAGCTTTCTTT.

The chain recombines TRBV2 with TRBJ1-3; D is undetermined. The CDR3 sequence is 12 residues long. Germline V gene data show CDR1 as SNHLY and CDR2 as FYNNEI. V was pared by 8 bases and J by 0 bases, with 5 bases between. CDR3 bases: TGTGCCAGCCTCAGCTCTGGAAACACCATATATTTT. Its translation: CASLSSGNTIYF.

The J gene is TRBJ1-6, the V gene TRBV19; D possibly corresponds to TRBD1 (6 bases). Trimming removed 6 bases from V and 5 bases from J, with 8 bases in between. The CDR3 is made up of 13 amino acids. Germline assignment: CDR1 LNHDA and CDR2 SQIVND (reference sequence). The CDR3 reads CASRGTNNSPLHF. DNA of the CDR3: TGTGCCAGTAGAGGGACAAATAATTCACCCCTCCACTTT.

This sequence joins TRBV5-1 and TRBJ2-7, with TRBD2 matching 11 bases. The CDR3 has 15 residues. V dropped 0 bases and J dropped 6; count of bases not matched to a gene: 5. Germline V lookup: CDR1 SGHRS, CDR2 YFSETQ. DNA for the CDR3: TGCGCCAGCAGCTTGGACACTAGCGGGAGTATCGAGCAGTACTTC. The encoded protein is CASSLDTSGSIEQYF.

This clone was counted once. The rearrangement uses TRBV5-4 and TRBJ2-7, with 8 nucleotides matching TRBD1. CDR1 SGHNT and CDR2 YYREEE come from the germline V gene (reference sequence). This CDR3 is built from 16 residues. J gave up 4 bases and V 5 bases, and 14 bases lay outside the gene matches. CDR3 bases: TGTGCCAGCAGTTCGCGCAGGACAGGGCTTCAATACGAGCAGTACTTC. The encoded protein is CASSSRRTGLQYEQYF.

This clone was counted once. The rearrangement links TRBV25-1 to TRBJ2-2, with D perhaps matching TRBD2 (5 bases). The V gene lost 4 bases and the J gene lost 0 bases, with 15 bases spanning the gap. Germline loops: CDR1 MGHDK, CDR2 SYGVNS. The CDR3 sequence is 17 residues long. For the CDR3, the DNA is TGTGCCAGCAGTGTAACTAGAGCGGCCGCGAACACCGGGGAGCTGTTTTTT. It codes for CASSVTRAAANTGELFF.

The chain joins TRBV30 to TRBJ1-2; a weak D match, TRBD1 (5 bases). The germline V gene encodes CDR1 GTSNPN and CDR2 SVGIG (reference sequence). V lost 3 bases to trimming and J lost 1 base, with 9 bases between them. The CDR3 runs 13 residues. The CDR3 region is CAWSMGLNYGYTF. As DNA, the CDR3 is TGTGCCTGGAGCATGGGGCTTAACTATGGCTACACCTTC.

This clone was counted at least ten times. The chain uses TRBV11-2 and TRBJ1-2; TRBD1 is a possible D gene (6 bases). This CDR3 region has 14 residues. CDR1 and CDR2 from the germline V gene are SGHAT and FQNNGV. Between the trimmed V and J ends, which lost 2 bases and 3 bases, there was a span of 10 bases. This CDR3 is CASSLPAGDYGYTF. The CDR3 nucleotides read TGTGCCAGCAGCTTACCGGCAGGGGACTATGGCTACACCTTC. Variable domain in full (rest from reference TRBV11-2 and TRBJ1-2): EAGVAQSPRYKIIEKRQSVAFWCNPISGHATLYWYQQILGQGPKLLIQFQNNGVVDDSQLPKDRFSAERLKGVDSTLKIQPAKLEDSAVYLCASSLPAGDYGYTFGSGTRLTVV.

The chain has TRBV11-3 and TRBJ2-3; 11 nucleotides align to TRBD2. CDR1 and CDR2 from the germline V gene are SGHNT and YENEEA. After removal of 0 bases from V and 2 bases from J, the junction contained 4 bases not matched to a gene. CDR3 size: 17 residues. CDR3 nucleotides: TGTGCCAGCAGCTTAGAGGGACTAGCGGTGATCACAGATACGCAGTATTTT. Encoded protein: CASSLEGLAVITDTQYF.

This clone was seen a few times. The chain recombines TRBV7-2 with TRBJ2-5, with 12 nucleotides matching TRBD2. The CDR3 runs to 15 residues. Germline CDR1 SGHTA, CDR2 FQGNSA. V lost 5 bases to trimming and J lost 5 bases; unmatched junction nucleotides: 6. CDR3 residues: CASSLLAGGRETQYF. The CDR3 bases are TGTGCCAGCAGCCTTCTAGCGGGAGGGAGGGAGACCCAGTACTTC.

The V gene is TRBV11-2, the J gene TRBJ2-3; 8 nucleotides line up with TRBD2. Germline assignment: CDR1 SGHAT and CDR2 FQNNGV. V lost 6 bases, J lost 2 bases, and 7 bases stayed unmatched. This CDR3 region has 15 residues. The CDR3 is CASSKASGFTDTQYF. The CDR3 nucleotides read TGTGCCAGCAGTAAGGCTAGCGGGTTCACAGATACGCAGTATTTT.

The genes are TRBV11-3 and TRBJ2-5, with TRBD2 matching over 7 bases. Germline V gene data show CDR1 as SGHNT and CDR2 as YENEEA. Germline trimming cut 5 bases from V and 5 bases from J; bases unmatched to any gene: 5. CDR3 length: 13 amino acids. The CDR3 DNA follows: TGTGCCAGCAGCCCCGGGGGAGGGGAGACCCAGTACTTC. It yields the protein CASSPGGGETQYF.

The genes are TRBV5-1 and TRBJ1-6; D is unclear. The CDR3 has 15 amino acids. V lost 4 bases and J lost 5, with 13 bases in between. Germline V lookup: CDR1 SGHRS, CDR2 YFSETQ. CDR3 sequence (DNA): TGCGCCAGCAGCGTAGGCGGACGGAATAATTCACCCCTCCACTTT. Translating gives CASSVGGRNNSPLHF. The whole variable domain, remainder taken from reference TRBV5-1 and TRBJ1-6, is KAGVTQTPRYLIKTRGQQVTLSCSPISGHRSVSWYQQTPGQGLQFLFEYFSETQRNKGNFPGRFSGRQFSNSRSEMNVSTLELGDSALYLCASSVGGRNNSPLHFGNGTRLTVT.